Reported below is one TCR beta chain. This clone was observed once. Its antigen target is currently unknown. No base quality information exists; no much larger clone differs at one position. In this study, focal radiation therapy paired with CTLA-4 blockade (ipilimumab) was tested in patients who had chemo-refractory metastatic non-small-cell lung cancer. The sample belongs to a study of radiotherapy plus CTLA-4 blockade in lung cancer (dated by TCRdb to the late 2010s). Some background on the complete study: Among enrolled patients, approximately 19% had an objective response and 30% to 35% reached disease control.

The library was prepared using the immunoSEQ multiplex PCR assay. TCRdb re-hosts the immuneACCESS table, in-frame sequences only. Its copies lack some clones; in the studies checked, an unresolved V gene accounts for under half of them, and the cause for the rest is not known. In all, the sample holds around 40,000 clones, and more than 65% of those were seen once. Jointly, the top ten make up around a tenth of the sample. The CDR3 covers 14 residues, taking in both the cysteine and the phenylalanine. Of all the DNA, just the CDR3 is kept, 42 bases in frame from base 1. At the junction V is shortened by 2 bases and J by 1 base, with 8 bases in between. In the germline V gene, CDR1 corresponds to SGHDN and CDR2 to FVKESK. Beyond this particular receptor, the publication reports: After treatment with radiotherapy and ipilimumab, TCR clones that came from tumors expanded in the peripheral blood. The strongest predictors of response, as reported, were early dynamic changes in blood T cell clones along with a rise in serum interferon-beta after radiation.

Specimen: peripheral blood, collected from a patient treated with radiotherapy plus ipilimumab. The receptor's source is a human donor with non-small cell lung cancer who had stable disease on radiotherapy plus ipilimumab. Recombination joined TRBV14 with TRBJ1-1; matching of 6 bases hints at TRBD1 as the D gene. The DNA is as follows: TGTGCCAGCAGCCAATCACAGGGGAACACTGAAGCTTTCTTT. This codes for CASSQSQGNTEAFF.